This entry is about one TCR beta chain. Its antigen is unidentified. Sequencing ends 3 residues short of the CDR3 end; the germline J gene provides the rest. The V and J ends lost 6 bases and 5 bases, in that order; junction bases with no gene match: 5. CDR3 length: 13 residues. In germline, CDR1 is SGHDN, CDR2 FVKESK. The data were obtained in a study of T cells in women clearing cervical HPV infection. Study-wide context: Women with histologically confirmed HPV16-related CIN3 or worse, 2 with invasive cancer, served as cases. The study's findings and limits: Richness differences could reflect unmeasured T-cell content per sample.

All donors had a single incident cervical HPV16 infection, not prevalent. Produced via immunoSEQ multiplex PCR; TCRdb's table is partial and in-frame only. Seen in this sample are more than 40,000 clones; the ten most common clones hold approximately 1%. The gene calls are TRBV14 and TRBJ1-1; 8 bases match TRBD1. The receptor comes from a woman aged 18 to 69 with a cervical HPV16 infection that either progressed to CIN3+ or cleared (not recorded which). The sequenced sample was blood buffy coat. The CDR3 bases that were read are TGTGCCAGCAGGTGGACAGGGAGGACTGAA. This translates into CASRWTGRTE. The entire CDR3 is CASRWTGRTEAFF.